This T cell receptor beta chain was observed in a study of monozygotic twins with inflammatory bowel disease. Study-wide findings and caveats: Clonotype sharing was lower in IBD patients than healthy twins, most markedly with disease activity.

Concerning this clonotype itself: The target antigen is unknown.

Per germline, CDR1 KGHDR and CDR2 SFDVKD. The CDR3 covers 14 residues. Collection yielded roughly 2.6 ml of blood per donor. cDNA was produced in eight separate reactions per sample. With the 5' RACE reads reprocessed, TCRdb shows one record per CDR3 protein and no DNA. The ten top clones account for 1.5% to 2%, within a sample of fewer than 110,000 distinct CDR3 sequences. The chain uses TRBV24-1 and TRBJ1-2. Sequencing was done on a sample of blood. The clonotype originates from a human donor with ulcerative colitis or Crohn's disease, or a healthy co-twin of an affected twin (not recorded which). CDR3 sequence: CATSDSLSIYGYTF.